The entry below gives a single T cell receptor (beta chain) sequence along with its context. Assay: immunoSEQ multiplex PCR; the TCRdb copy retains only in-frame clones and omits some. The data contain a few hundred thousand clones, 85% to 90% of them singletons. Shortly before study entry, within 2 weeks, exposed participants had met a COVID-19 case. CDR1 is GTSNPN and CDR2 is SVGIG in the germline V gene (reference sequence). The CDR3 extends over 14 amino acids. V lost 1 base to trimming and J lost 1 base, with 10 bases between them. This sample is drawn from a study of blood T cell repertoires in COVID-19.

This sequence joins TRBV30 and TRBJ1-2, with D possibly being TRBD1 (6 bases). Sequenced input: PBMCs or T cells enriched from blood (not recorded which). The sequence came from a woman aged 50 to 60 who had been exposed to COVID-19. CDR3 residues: CAWSGTDNNYGYTF. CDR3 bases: TGTGCCTGGAGTGGGACAGACAATAACTATGGCTACACCTTC.